Below are 19 T cell receptor beta chains sequenced from a single sample in a study of blood T cell repertoires in COVID-19. TCRdb's table, derived via immunoSEQ multiplex PCR, lists solely in-frame clones and lacks some. The table records some 160,000 clones, about 85% of them present only once. Sequencing was done on a sample of PBMCs or T cells enriched from blood (not recorded which). The receptors derive from a woman aged 40-49 years who had recovered from COVID-19.

About this clone itself: The CDR3 does not end in the conserved phenylalanine or tryptophan, so this is likely a read error. The limits of the CDR3 on the DNA are not certain, so only TCRdb's listed CDR3 is given. The J gene is TRBJ2-7, the V gene TRBV29-1; TRBD1 was called by the table and not checked on the DNA. 9 amino acids form the CDR3, both terminal residues included. The germline CDR1 and CDR2 sequences are SQVTM and ANQGSEA. CDR3 sequence: CSVARKGIL.

This chain uses TRBV30 with TRBJ1-6; 7 nucleotides agree with TRBD1. The CDR3 is made up of 14 amino acids. Germline V gene sequence: CDR1 GTSNPN, CDR2 SVGIG (reference sequence). Trimming took 4 bases from V and 8 from J; bases not matched to a gene: 8. The DNA for the CDR3 is TGTGCCTGGAACTCCGGGACAGAGGATTCACCCCTCCACTTT. Translated, it gives CAWNSGTEDSPLHF.

The gene calls are TRBV5-5 and TRBJ1-2; TRBD1 matches at 8 bases. J was trimmed by 8 bases and V by 5 bases; bases with no gene match: 11. Germline values: CDR1 SGHKS, CDR2 YYEKEE (reference sequence). The CDR3 length is 14 residues. The DNA for the CDR3 is TGTGCCAGCAGTTTTGACGAGACAGGGGCGGGCTACACCTTC. As protein: CASSFDETGAGYTF.

The chain joins TRBV5-5 to TRBJ2-7, with a tentative D call TRBD1 (5 bases). V lost 2 bases, J lost 0 bases, and 12 bases lay in between. Germline V lookup: CDR1 SGHKS, CDR2 YYEKEE (reference sequence). The CDR3 is 15 residues long. The CDR3 spells CASSLGVYVSYEQYF. In DNA form, the CDR3 reads TGTGCCAGCAGCTTAGGGGTCTACGTCTCCTACGAGCAGTACTTC.

The rearrangement uses TRBV7-9 and TRBJ2-7; D gene uncertain. The V end lost 1 base, the J end lost 3 bases, and 13 bases lay between the germline ends. There are 15 residues in the CDR3. Germline assignment: CDR1 SEHNR and CDR2 FQNEAQ (reference sequence). In DNA, the CDR3 is TGTGCCAGCAGCTTAGGAGTGCACGGGTTCTACGAGCAGTACTTC. It specifies CASSLGVHGFYEQYF.

CDR3 sequence (DNA): TGCGCCAGCAGCCAAGATGACAGGGGCGCTATGAACACTGAAGCTTTCTTT. It codes for CASSQDDRGAMNTEAFF. The chain carries TRBV4-1 and TRBJ1-1; 8 positions match TRBD1. The J segment lost 0 bases and the V segment lost 0 bases, leaving 6 bases of the junction unmatched. The CDR3 is made up of 17 amino acids. Looked up from germline, CDR1 is MGHRA and CDR2 is YSYEKL.

This chain joins TRBV4-2 and TRBJ1-3; 7 bases agree with TRBD1. After removal of 1 base from V and 4 bases from J, the junction contained 7 bases not matched to a gene. The CDR3 is made up of 16 amino acids. From germline, CDR1 is LGHNA and CDR2 YNFKEQ. The CDR3 bases are TGTGCCAGCAGCCAAGTAAGAGGGACAGAAGGAAACACCATATATTTT. Translated: CASSQVRGTEGNTIYF.

The chain employs TRBV19 and TRBJ1-1; TRBD1 matches at 9 bases. V gave up 2 bases and J gave up 2 bases; unmatched junction bases: 3. This CDR3 spans 15 amino acids. CDR1 is LNHDA, CDR2 SQIVND, per germline (reference sequence). DNA of the CDR3: TGTGCCAGTAGTATAACCACAGGGGGCAACACTGAAGCTTTCTTT. This sequence encodes CASSITTGGNTEAFF.

The J gene is TRBJ1-5, the V gene TRBV10-2, with D uncertain. V lost 3 bases and J 2 bases, leaving 5 bases between the germline ends. Germline-derived CDR1 and CDR2 are WSHSY and SAAADI. CDR3 length: 13 residues. The CDR3 is CASSDGGNQPQHF. CDR3 coding DNA: TGCGCCAGCAGTGACGGTGGCAATCAGCCCCAGCATTTT.

In nucleotides, the CDR3 is TGTGCCAGCAGTGAGGGGACAGGAGCCCGCTATGGCTACACCTTC. This gives the protein CASSEGTGARYGYTF. The V gene is TRBV2, the J gene TRBJ1-2; the match to TRBD1 covers 8 bases. This CDR3 spans 15 amino acids. Germline values: CDR1 SNHLY, CDR2 FYNNEI. The V segment lost 3 bases and the J segment 4 bases; nucleotides outside the gene matches: 7.

This clone was counted only a few times. The V and J genes are TRBV10-1 and TRBJ2-1; 8 nucleotides agree with TRBD1. Losses at the gene ends were 1 base for V and 7 bases for J; bases not matched to a gene: 9. CDR1 is WNHNN and CDR2 is SYGVQD in the germline V gene (reference sequence). This CDR3 is built from 16 residues. CDR3 loop: CASSEYGRGPGNEQFF. The CDR3 bases are TGCGCCAGCAGTGAGTACGGCAGGGGGCCAGGGAATGAGCAGTTCTTC.

The chain employs TRBV5-4 and TRBJ2-5; possible D gene TRBD2, 5 bases. The length of the CDR3 is 16 residues. Germline V gene lookup returns CDR1 SGHNT and CDR2 YYREEE (reference sequence). The germline V and J ends were trimmed by 4 bases and 4 bases, with 20 bases remaining between them. For the CDR3, the DNA is TGTGCCAGCAGCCATCCAAGTGGTCTAGAGGGAGAGACCCAGTACTTC. This translates into CASSHPSGLEGETQYF.

V usage is TRBV27 and J usage is TRBJ1-4; 7 bases fit TRBD1. From germline, CDR1 is MNHEY and CDR2 SMNVEV (reference sequence). V lost 5 bases, J lost 10 bases, and 16 bases stayed unmatched. The CDR3 is 16 residues long. CDR3 loop: CASSPLTGEGSRKLFF. In DNA form, the CDR3 reads TGTGCCAGCAGTCCCCTAACAGGGGAAGGAAGCCGAAAACTGTTTTTT.

This clone was observed once. This chain connects TRBV9 to TRBJ2-3; maybe TRBD2 (5 bases). Germline V gene sequence: CDR1 SGDLS, CDR2 YYNGEE. The CDR3 is made up of 16 amino acids. The V end lost 0 bases, the J end lost 1 base, and 12 bases lay between the germline ends. The chain's CDR3 is CASSVATTGGTDTQYF. DNA of the CDR3: TGTGCCAGCAGCGTAGCGACGACCGGGGGCACAGATACGCAGTATTTT. Based on the CDR3 plus reference TRBV9 and TRBJ2-3, the full variable domain is DSGVTQTPKHLITATGQRVTLRCSPRSGDLSVYWYQQSLDQGLQFLIQYYNGEERAKGNILERFSAQQFPDLHSELNLSSLELGDSALYFCASSVATTGGTDTQYFGPGTRLTVL.

This clone was picked up a small number of times. The CDR3 sequence is CASIDGGMDQPQHF. The CDR3, as DNA: TGTGCCAGCATAGACGGAGGGATGGATCAGCCCCAGCATTTT. The gene calls are TRBV6-4 and TRBJ1-5; D ambiguous. V was clipped by 7 bases and J by 5 bases, with 15 bases between them. The germline CDR1 and CDR2 sequences are MRHNA and SNTAGT. This CDR3 is built from 14 residues.

This clone was seen only once. The chain recombines TRBV11-2 with TRBJ2-7; TRBD2 matches at 8 bases. The CDR3 runs 15 residues. Germline V gene data show CDR1 as SGHAT and CDR2 as FQNNGV. V shed 2 bases, J shed 3 bases, and the junction held 6 bases outside the gene matches. The CDR3 region is CASSLSWRGDYEQYF. For the CDR3, the DNA is TGTGCCAGCAGCTTAAGTTGGCGGGGGGACTACGAGCAGTACTTC.

The gene calls are TRBV9 and TRBJ1-1, with D unresolved. The CDR3 extends over 15 amino acids. The ends were cut back, 0 bases at V and 5 bases at J, with 14 bases in the middle. Germline V gene lookup returns CDR1 SGDLS and CDR2 YYNGEE. DNA of the CDR3: TGTGCCAGCAGCGTAGTGGGCACGGGCGGGACTGAAGCTTTCTTT. Translation gives CASSVVGTGGTEAFF.

This chain connects TRBV7-3 to TRBJ2-5; 8 bases are a match to TRBD2. Germline trimming cut 4 bases from V and 5 bases from J; bases unmatched to any gene: 9. From germline, CDR1 is SGHTA and CDR2 FQGTGA. CDR3 size: 15 residues. For the CDR3, the DNA is TGTGCCAGCAGCTCTCTAGCGGGTGGAGGCGAGACCCAGTACTTC. It translates to CASSSLAGGGETQYF.

CDR3 protein: CASSLDYAYEQYF. The CDR3 DNA is TGCGCCAGCAGCTTGGACTACGCCTACGAGCAGTACTTC. The chain joins TRBV5-1 to TRBJ2-7; no clear D gene. Germline assignment: CDR1 SGHRS and CDR2 YFSETQ. Deletions cut 0 bases from V and 2 bases from J, with 6 bases between. The CDR3 extends over 13 amino acids.